This T cell receptor (beta chain) was sequenced during a study of T-cell reconstitution after alpha-beta-depleted transplantation in children. Study results and limitations: There were reportedly several hundred expanded graft clones from which alpha-beta T cells came about two months after transplant.

There are 15 residues in the CDR3. Germline V CDR1 and CDR2: LGHDT, YNNKEL (reference sequence). The J segment lost 4 bases and the V segment lost 6 bases, leaving 8 bases of the junction unmatched. On this clonotype: The antigen is undetermined.

Unique molecular identifiers were incorporated when the TCRbeta library was constructed. TCRdb re-analysed the PCR reads in MiXCR, keeping a single row per CDR3 protein. The data show 400,000 to 450,000 distinct CDR3 sequences, with about 40% seen just once and around a quarter held by the top ten. Sequenced here: PBMCs, sampled before TCRalphabeta/CD19-depleted stem cell transplant. The TCR sequence derives from a girl aged 2 to 10 with aplastic anemia, due to receive a stem cell transplant. V is TRBV3-1 and J is TRBJ2-4; TRBD1 matches 8 bases. The CDR3 DNA follows: TGTGCCAGCAGGGGGGGACGGGACAGGAAAAACATTCAGTACTTC. It is translated as CASRGGRDRKNIQYF. Using reference TRBV3-1 and TRBJ2-4 for the parts outside the CDR3, the full variable domain is DTAVSQTPKYLVTQMGNDKSIKCEQNLGHDTMYWYKQDSKKFLKIMFSYNNKELIINETVPNRFSPKSPDKAHLNLHINSLELGDSAVYFCASRGGRDRKNIQYFGAGTRLSVL.